Each of the 19 T cell receptor beta chains below was sequenced from the same sample in a study of metastatic and nonmetastatic thyroid tumors. Not a single patient had been given any form of treatment at any point before undergoing thyroid surgery. With MiXCR, TCRdb reprocessed the PCR reads. The table has 20,000 or so clones, 25% to 30% seen once. The sample was blood. Receptor source: a female donor with papillary thyroid cancer or a benign thyroid nodule (not recorded which). Some clones in this sample may be carry-over from other donors' samples.

This clone qualifies as medium-sized (0.01 to 0.1%). This chain's CDR3 is CASSGLAGGPDTQYF. DNA for the CDR3: TGTGCCAGCAGTGGACTAGCGGGAGGGCCAGATACGCAGTATTTT. The chain recombines TRBV6-1 with TRBJ2-3; 14 bases line up with TRBD2. CDR1 and CDR2 (germline): MNHNS, SASEGT. The CDR3 runs to 15 residues. V was clipped by 4 bases and J by 4 bases; unmatched bases: 1.

The genes are TRBV20-1 and TRBJ2-7; 8 bases agree with TRBD2. Germline assignment: CDR1 DFQATT and CDR2 SNEGSKA (reference sequence). The CDR3 loop spans 14 amino acids. V gave up 0 bases and J gave up 4 bases; unmatched junction bases: 5. CDR3 loop: CSARDVSGSYEQYF. CDR3 in DNA: TGCAGTGCTAGAGACGTCAGCGGGAGTTACGAGCAGTACTTC.

In this sample, this clone turned up many times. This sequence joins TRBV9 and TRBJ2-1; 11 bases fit TRBD2. CDR1 SGDLS and CDR2 YYNGEE come from the germline V gene. The V and J ends lost 0 bases and 10 bases, in that order; junction bases with no gene match: 3. CDR3 length: 14 residues. In nucleotides, the CDR3 is TGTGCCAGCAGCGTAGTGTCTAGCGGGAGGGAGCAGTTCTTC. Translating it yields CASSVVSSGREQFF.

This clone has just a few counts. The rearrangement uses TRBV19 and TRBJ2-2, with no clear D. CDR3 length equals 12 residues. V was pared by 8 bases and J by 6 bases, with 10 bases between. CDR1 is LNHDA and CDR2 is SQIVND in the germline V gene (reference sequence). The CDR3 sequence: CASLRRSGELFF. In nucleotides, the CDR3 is TGTGCCAGTCTTAGACGGTCCGGGGAGCTGTTTTTT.

This clone was observed many times. This chain joins TRBV3-1 and TRBJ1-1; 7 bases agree with TRBD1. Per the germline V gene, CDR1 is LGHDT and CDR2 is YNNKEL (reference sequence). The V gene end was trimmed by 4 bases and the J gene end by 5 bases; junction bases not matched to a gene: 10. CDR3 length: 15 residues. The CDR3 bases are TGTGCCAGCAGCCCACTTGAGGGGGCTGGGACTGAAGCTTTCTTT. Protein: CASSPLEGAGTEAFF.

There are many counts of this clone. The rearrangement links TRBV3-1 to TRBJ2-1; TRBD2 matches 10 bases. The V and J ends lost 4 bases and 4 bases, in that order; junction bases with no gene match: 4. Germline assignment: CDR1 LGHDT and CDR2 YNNKEL (reference sequence). CDR3 length equals 15 residues. The CDR3 spells CASSLRTSGYNEQFF. CDR3 DNA: TGTGCCAGCAGCCTTCGGACTAGCGGTTACAATGAGCAGTTCTTC.

The rearrangement joins TRBV13 to TRBJ2-3, with a weak D call TRBD2 (6 bases). CDR1 and CDR2 (germline): PRHDT, FYEKMQ (reference sequence). The CDR3 extends over 19 amino acids. The germline V and J ends were trimmed by 5 bases and 6 bases, with 30 bases remaining between them. CDR3: CASSVRRSVGSTRWDTQYF. The CDR3 nucleotides read TGTGCCAGCAGCGTCCGGCGGTCTGTTGGGTCGACTAGGTGGGATACGCAGTATTTT.

This clone has at least ten counts. The rearrangement joins TRBV4-3 to TRBJ1-3, with 7 bases aligning to TRBD1. This CDR3 has 15 residues. Germline assignment: CDR1 LGHNA and CDR2 YSLEER. With V trimmed by 0 bases and J by 3 bases, 2 bases remained unmatched. CDR3 bases: TGCGCCAGCAGCCAAGAAACAGGGGTTGGAAACACCATATATTTT. Its protein product is CASSQETGVGNTIYF.

This chain links TRBV24-1 with TRBJ2-1; TRBD2 matches at 13 bases. Germline-derived CDR1 and CDR2 are KGHDR and SFDVKD. Trimming removed 1 base from V and 6 bases from J; junction bases left unmatched: 5. This CDR3 comprises 17 residues. CDR3 amino acids: CATSDFGTSGNSNEQFF. The CDR3 nucleotides are TGTGCCACCAGTGATTTTGGGACTAGCGGGAACTCCAATGAGCAGTTCTTC.

This rearrangement joins TRBV20-1 to TRBJ2-7; TRBD2 matches at 16 bases. CDR1 and CDR2 (germline): DFQATT, SNEGSKA (reference sequence). CDR3 size: 16 residues. Trimming took 8 bases from V and 9 from J; bases not matched to a gene: 16. CDR3 sequence: CSSPNPGLAGGPSQYF. The CDR3 DNA reads as TGCAGTTCCCCAAACCCGGGACTAGCGGGAGGGCCGTCGCAGTACTTC.

This clone was seen a few times. The CDR3 sequence is CASSDHMIPYETQYF. CDR3 in DNA: TGTGCCAGCAGTGATCACATGATACCATACGAGACCCAGTACTTC. The J gene is TRBJ2-5, the V gene TRBV6-1; D is unresolved. Germline V lookup: CDR1 MNHNS, CDR2 SASEGT. V was trimmed by 3 bases and J by 5 bases, leaving 16 bases between them. CDR3 length equals 15 residues.

The J gene is TRBJ1-5, the V gene TRBV20-1; TRBD1 aligns across 8 bases. CDR1 is DFQATT, CDR2 SNEGSKA, per germline (reference sequence). Trimming at V came to 6 bases and at J to 0 bases, leaving 4 bases not matched to a gene. The CDR3 runs 14 residues. The CDR3 is CSASDRDSNQPQHF. Here the CDR3 DNA reads TGCAGTGCCTCGGACAGGGATAGCAATCAGCCCCAGCATTTT.

The chain carries TRBV4-1 and TRBJ2-3; no firm D call. Germline assignment: CDR1 MGHRA and CDR2 YSYEKL. The V end lost 3 bases, the J end lost 1 base, and 11 bases lay between the germline ends. The CDR3 is 15 amino acids. The CDR3 loop is CASSHSDRGTDTQYF. The CDR3 bases are TGCGCCAGCAGCCATTCAGATCGGGGCACAGATACGCAGTATTTT.

This clone was seen a few times. The V and J genes are TRBV19 and TRBJ2-7, with D perhaps given as TRBD1 or TRBD2 (5 bases each). V lost 4 bases and J lost 3, with 13 bases in between. The germline V gene encodes CDR1 LNHDA and CDR2 SQIVND (reference sequence). The CDR3 is 14 amino acids. The CDR3 loop is CASSTRDGDYEQYF. The DNA of the CDR3 is TGTGCCAGTAGTACCCGGGACGGGGACTACGAGCAGTACTTC.

This clone counts as medium-sized (0.01 to 0.1%). This chain uses TRBV19 with TRBJ1-2; D is ambiguous. CDR1 is LNHDA and CDR2 is SQIVND in the germline V gene (reference sequence). The CDR3 runs to 13 residues. The V gene lost 8 bases and the J gene lost 6 bases, with 16 bases spanning the gap. The CDR3: CASCPGISNGYTF. CDR3 DNA: TGTGCCAGTTGCCCCGGGATCTCAAATGGCTACACCTTC.

In its sample, this clone was seen a few times. V gene TRBV6-2 or TRBV6-3 combines with J gene TRBJ2-2, with 7 positions matching TRBD1. Germline assignment: CDR1 MNHEY and CDR2 SVGEGT. V lost 7 bases to trimming and J lost 2 bases; unmatched junction nucleotides: 4. The CDR3 covers 14 residues. CDR3 loop: CASKTGINTGELFF. In DNA form, the CDR3 reads TGTGCCAGCAAGACAGGGATTAACACCGGGGAGCTGTTTTTT.

This clone was counted ten times or more. The chain recombines TRBV20-1 with TRBJ1-3; no definite D call. Germline values: CDR1 DFQATT, CDR2 SNEGSKA (reference sequence). V was clipped by 3 bases and J by 4 bases, with 7 bases between them. The CDR3 has 12 residues. The CDR3 protein is CSARFPGNTIYF. CDR3 bases: TGCAGTGCTAGGTTCCCCGGAAACACCATATATTTT.

This chain connects TRBV4-1 to TRBJ2-7; tentative D call: TRBD1 (6 bases). The CDR3 spans 14 residues. The germline V gene has CDR1 MGHRA and CDR2 YSYEKL. Trimming took off 1 base at V and 6 bases at J, with 13 bases between the two ends. In nucleotides, the CDR3 is TGCGCCAGCAGCCAAGGCAACAGGGTAGCCGAGCAGTACTTC. Protein sequence: CASSQGNRVAEQYF.

As for this clone: In this CDR3 the conserved last residue, phenylalanine or tryptophan, is missing, so a read error is likely. The rearrangement uses TRBV18 and TRBJ1-2; D is unclear. Germline lookup yields CDR1 KGHSH and CDR2 LQKENI. This CDR3 has 13 amino acids. The CDR3 sequence: CAGSPEGSYGYTL. The CDR3 DNA reads TGTGCCGGCTCACCGGAGGGTAGCTATGGCTACACCCTC.